Listed here are 26 T cell receptor beta chains from one sample, sequenced in a study of blood T cell repertoires in COVID-19. Clones were sequenced by immunoSEQ multiplex PCR, and TCRdb holds only the in-frame ones, with some missing. Of over 100,000 clones detected, over 75% appear once; the ten largest clones hold roughly 6.5%. The sequencing input was peripheral blood. All receptors come from a woman in her 50s with acute or convalescent COVID-19.

This chain links TRBV6-5 with TRBJ1-2; 8 bases agree with TRBD1. Trimming took 6 bases from V and 4 from J; bases not matched to a gene: 10. The CDR3 spans 15 residues. CDR1 and CDR2 from the germline V gene are MNHEY and SVGAGI. Written as DNA, the CDR3 is TGTGCCAGCAGCGTTTCAGGGGGCTTAGTCTATGGCTACACCTTC. Translation gives CASSVSGGLVYGYTF.

The chain joins TRBV5-1 to TRBJ2-6; 9 bases align to TRBD1. Looked up from germline, CDR1 is SGHRS and CDR2 is YFSETQ. With V trimmed by 3 bases and J by 0 bases, 7 bases remained unmatched. CDR3 length: 18 amino acids. The CDR3 protein is CASSSTGQGPSGANVLTF. In DNA form, the CDR3 reads TGCGCCAGCAGCTCCACGGGACAGGGCCCCTCTGGGGCCAACGTCCTGACTTTC.

This clone was recorded a few times. The chain couples TRBV6-5 to TRBJ1-2, with TRBD1 matching over 7 bases. This CDR3 has 13 residues. J gave up 4 bases and V 8 bases, and 7 bases lay outside the gene matches. In germline, CDR1 is MNHEY, CDR2 SVGAGI. CDR3 in DNA: TGTGCCAGCGGGGACAGTTCTCCCTATGGCTACACCTTC. Translated: CASGDSSPYGYTF.

The chain links TRBV2 to TRBJ2-7, with D unresolved. Germline lookup yields CDR1 SNHLY and CDR2 FYNNEI. V lost 4 bases and J 1 base, leaving 14 bases between the germline ends. This CDR3 spans 15 amino acids. The CDR3 is CASSAWAGASYEQYF. The CDR3 bases are TGTGCCAGCAGTGCTTGGGCAGGCGCTTCCTACGAGCAGTACTTC.

This chain joins TRBV12-5 and TRBJ1-1; D unclear. This CDR3 is 16 amino acids long. The germline V and J ends were trimmed by 5 bases and 5 bases, with 21 bases remaining between them. From germline, CDR1 is LGHNT and CDR2 FRNRAP. The CDR3 nucleotides read TGTGCTAGTGGTATCACCCCGGGAACCTATCGGACTGAAGCTTTCTTT. Translation: CASGITPGTYRTEAFF.

CDR3 residues: CAWSVGGTGRRTEAFF. In DNA form, the CDR3 reads TGTGCCTGGAGTGTCGGTGGGACAGGGAGGAGGACTGAAGCTTTCTTT. The chain employs TRBV30 and TRBJ1-1, with 9 bases identical to TRBD1. The V and J ends lost 0 bases and 5 bases, in that order; junction bases with no gene match: 10. The CDR3 covers 16 residues. In germline, CDR1 is GTSNPN, CDR2 SVGIG (reference sequence). Together with reference TRBV30 and TRBJ1-1, the CDR3 gives the full variable domain: SQTIHQWPATLVQPVGSPLSLECTVEGTSNPNLYWYRQAAGRGLQLLFYSVGIGQISSEVPQNLSASRPQDRQFILSSKKLLLSDSGFYLCAWSVGGTGRRTEAFFGQGTRLTVV.

This chain uses TRBV29-1 with TRBJ1-2; TRBD1 matches 8 bases. The CDR3 is 12 residues long. The germline V gene has CDR1 SQVTM and CDR2 ANQGSEA. V shed 6 bases, J shed 4 bases, and the junction held 4 bases outside the gene matches. Here the CDR3 DNA reads TGCAGCGTCGGACAGGGAGGCTATGGCTACACCTTC. Translating gives CSVGQGGYGYTF.

The chain joins TRBV6-1 to TRBJ2-1, with D tentatively TRBD2 (6 bases). Germline assignment: CDR1 MNHNS and CDR2 SASEGT. Trimming took 4 bases from V and 0 from J, leaving 13 bases between them. The CDR3 runs 16 residues. This chain's CDR3 is CASSAPRGSSYNEQFF. CDR3 nucleotide sequence: TGTGCCAGCAGTGCCCCTCGGGGGAGCTCCTACAATGAGCAGTTCTTC.

J is TRBJ1-5 and V is TRBV19; 9 bases are a match to TRBD1. CDR1 is LNHDA, CDR2 SQIVND, per germline (reference sequence). V was pared by 7 bases and J by 2 bases, with 15 bases of the junction left unmatched. The CDR3 has 18 residues. The CDR3 loop is CASTLGTGLFSGNQPQHF. The CDR3 DNA sequence: TGTGCCAGTACCCTCGGGACAGGGTTATTTTCTGGCAATCAGCCCCAGCATTTT.

This sequence joins TRBV6-6 and TRBJ1-6; maybe TRBD1 (6 bases). V lost 0 bases to trimming and J lost 10 bases, with 13 bases between them. The CDR3 contains 15 residues. Germline CDR1 MNHNY, CDR2 SVGAGI (reference sequence). CDR3 DNA: TGTGCCAGCAGTTACTCGGGGGACACGGGGTCACCCCTCCACTTT. Translated, it gives CASSYSGDTGSPLHF.

This clone showed up just a few times. The gene calls are TRBV6-5 and TRBJ1-1; D might be TRBD1 (5 bases). Looked up from germline, CDR1 is MNHEY and CDR2 is SVGAGI. The CDR3 has 14 residues. Deletions cut 8 bases from V and 0 bases from J, with 13 bases between. The CDR3 sequence is CASGRDGMNTEAFF. The CDR3 bases are TGTGCCAGCGGCAGGGATGGGATGAACACTGAAGCTTTCTTT.

The chain couples TRBV5-1 to TRBJ2-7; 11 nucleotides line up with TRBD2. The CDR3 sequence is 16 residues long. After removal of 4 bases from V and 3 bases from J, the junction contained 9 bases not matched to a gene. The germline V gene has CDR1 SGHRS and CDR2 YFSETQ. CDR3 sequence: CASSAHGTSGYYEQYF. In DNA form, the CDR3 reads TGCGCCAGCAGCGCCCACGGGACTAGCGGTTACTACGAGCAGTACTTC.

The gene calls are TRBV9 and TRBJ2-1; TRBD2 agrees at 14 bases. The length of the CDR3 is 17 residues. The germline V gene has CDR1 SGDLS and CDR2 YYNGEE. Trimming at V came to 0 bases and at J to 8 bases, leaving 7 bases not matched to a gene. As DNA, the CDR3 is TGTGCCAGCAGCGTAGGACTAGCGGGGGGGCTTTCCGATGAGCAGTTCTTC. This encodes CASSVGLAGGLSDEQFF.

Comments on this clone: At the DNA level, this CDR3 is encoded by other sequences in the same sample as well. The J gene is TRBJ2-3, the V gene TRBV7-2; possible D gene TRBD1, 6 bases. V lost 1 base to trimming and J lost 5 bases, with 7 bases between them. Germline CDR1 SGHTA, CDR2 FQGNSA. The CDR3 loop spans 13 amino acids. The CDR3 sequence is CASSLVRGDTQYF. Written as DNA, the CDR3 is TGTGCCAGCAGCTTAGTCAGGGGAGATACGCAGTATTTT.

The chain links TRBV4-1 to TRBJ1-5, with D perhaps TRBD1 (6 bases). The ends were cut back, 0 bases at V and 5 bases at J, with 14 bases in the middle. Germline V lookup: CDR1 MGHRA, CDR2 YSYEKL. The CDR3 is 16 residues long. This CDR3 reads CASSQDGMGQYQPQHF. CDR3 nucleotide sequence: TGCGCCAGCAGCCAAGACGGTATGGGACAATATCAGCCCCAGCATTTT.

V gene TRBV6-5 combines with J gene TRBJ1-2, with D unresolved. This CDR3 is built from 12 residues. The germline V gene encodes CDR1 MNHEY and CDR2 SVGAGI. V was clipped by 6 bases and J by 8 bases, with 13 bases between them. CDR3 loop: CASSRPGGGYTF. The CDR3 DNA reads as TGTGCCAGCAGCCGTCCAGGAGGGGGCTACACCTTC.

The V call is TRBV4-1, the J call TRBJ2-3; D is uncertain. Germline-derived CDR1 and CDR2 are MGHRA and YSYEKL. The CDR3 covers 18 residues. Trimming shortened V by 1 base and J by 0 bases, and 17 bases separated the two germline ends. This CDR3 is CASSQGSFRGRSTDTQYF. In DNA form, the CDR3 reads TGCGCCAGCAGCCAAGGGAGTTTTCGAGGTCGAAGCACAGATACGCAGTATTTT.

The chain joins TRBV19 to TRBJ2-5; 10 bases fit TRBD1. Germline loops: CDR1 LNHDA, CDR2 SQIVND (reference sequence). This CDR3 has 15 residues. Trimming cost V 6 bases and J 4 bases; bases outside gene matches: 8. The CDR3 spells CASSPTGTGVETQYF. CDR3 DNA sequence: TGTGCCAGTAGCCCCACCGGGACAGGGGTAGAGACCCAGTACTTC.

The chain employs TRBV28 and TRBJ1-3; possible D gene TRBD1, 5 bases. Germline CDR1 reads MDHEN; CDR2 reads SYDVKM. This CDR3 is built from 15 residues. Trimming stripped 3 bases from V and 2 bases from J, with 11 bases between. CDR3 in DNA: TGTGCCAGCAGTTTTGATCAGGGAACTGGAAACACCATATATTTT. Protein sequence: CASSFDQGTGNTIYF. Full variable domain (rest looked up from reference TRBV28 and TRBJ1-3): DVKVTQSSRYLVKRTGEKVFLECVQDMDHENMFWYRQDPGLGLRLIYFSYDVKMKEKGDIPEGYSVSREKKERFSLILESASTNQTSMYLCASSFDQGTGNTIYFGEGSWLTVV.

This sequence joins TRBV19 and TRBJ1-2; no clear D gene. CDR1 LNHDA and CDR2 SQIVND come from the germline V gene (reference sequence). V lost 2 bases to trimming and J lost 0 bases, with 4 bases between them. There are 13 residues in the CDR3. In DNA form, the CDR3 reads TGTGCCAGTAGTATACAGTCTAACTATGGCTACACCTTC. Translating it yields CASSIQSNYGYTF. The entire variable domain, with the rest obtained from reference TRBV19 and TRBJ1-2, is as follows: DGGITQSPKYLFRKEGQNVTLSCEQNLNHDAMYWYRQDPGQGLRLIYYSQIVNDFQKGDIAEGYSVSREKKESFPLTVTSAQKNPTAFYLCASSIQSNYGYTFGSGTRLTVV.

The V gene is TRBV24-1, the J gene TRBJ2-1, with 8 bases aligning to TRBD2. The CDR3 runs to 15 residues. The trim removed 3 bases at V and 7 bases at J, leaving 7 bases unmatched. Germline V gene data show CDR1 as KGHDR and CDR2 as SFDVKD. The CDR3 protein is CATSDTGGAGNEQFF. CDR3 nucleotide sequence: TGTGCCACCAGTGATACGGGGGGGGCAGGGAATGAGCAGTTCTTC.

J is TRBJ1-2 and V is TRBV12-3 or TRBV12-4; 7 nucleotides match TRBD1. This CDR3 spans 13 amino acids. After removal of 5 bases from V and 8 bases from J, the junction contained 8 bases not matched to a gene. The DNA for the CDR3 is TGTGCCAGCAGTATCCTCCAGGACAGGGGCTACACCTTC. Translated, it gives CASSILQDRGYTF.

The chain employs TRBV9 and TRBJ2-7; D is possibly TRBD2 (5 bases). This CDR3 is built from 14 residues. The germline V gene has CDR1 SGDLS and CDR2 YYNGEE. Trimming cost V 0 bases and J 7 bases, with 14 bases left between them. The CDR3, as DNA: TGTGCCAGCAGCGTAGAAAACTTCCCGGGGGAGCAGTACTTC. This encodes CASSVENFPGEQYF.

V and J are TRBV5-1 and TRBJ2-6; D not resolved. Germline CDR1 SGHRS, CDR2 YFSETQ. The CDR3 contains 17 residues. Trimming removed 1 base at V and 0 bases at J, with 11 bases between. The CDR3 here is CASSLLGTSSGANVLTF. The CDR3 DNA reads as TGCGCCAGCAGCTTGTTGGGCACGAGCTCTGGGGCCAACGTCCTGACTTTC.

The chain recombines TRBV30 with TRBJ1-2; 7 bases agree with TRBD1. After removal of 3 bases from V and 8 bases from J, the junction contained 9 bases not matched to a gene. Germline V gene lookup returns CDR1 GTSNPN and CDR2 SVGIG (reference sequence). The CDR3 contains 13 residues. CDR3 region: CAWRERGLEGYTF. The CDR3 region has the DNA TGTGCCTGGAGAGAAAGGGGGCTCGAGGGCTACACCTTC.

The genes are TRBV5-1 and TRBJ1-4; D possibly corresponds to TRBD1 (6 bases). The CDR3 covers 15 residues. The germline gives CDR1 SGHRS, CDR2 YFSETQ. The V end lost 2 bases, the J end lost 3 bases, and 11 bases lay between the germline ends. CDR3 in amino acids: CASSFLTGSNEKLFF. CDR3 DNA sequence: TGCGCCAGCAGCTTCCTCACAGGGTCTAATGAAAAACTGTTTTTT.